This T cell receptor beta chain was identified in a study of beta chain features in type 1 diabetes. Study results and limitations: Equally in patients and controls, shorter templates might have been favored by PCR. Within patients, naive, central memory and Treg TCRB repertoires seemed more similar than within healthy donors.

From germline, CDR1 is SNHLY and CDR2 FYNNEI. V lost 4 bases and J lost 5, with 14 bases in between. This CDR3 has 15 residues. Populations isolated by sorting all had purity greater than 95%. Expressed TCRB transcripts were sequenced, since all the RNA that had been isolated was reverse transcribed. Sequenced naive, central memory and regulatory T cell samples produced an average of about 3.57 million reads. Repertoires were generated with immunoSEQ multiplex PCR, while TCRdb's copy carries only in-frame clones and drops some. The sample includes about 250,000 clones, roughly 15% seen only once; the top ten take about 0.027%. For this clone: Its antigen remains unknown.

The receptor's source is a woman aged 40 to 49 in good health. Sequencing used naive CD4+ T cells from blood. This chain joins TRBV2 and TRBJ2-2; perhaps TRBD2 as D (5 bases). The CDR3 is CASSVLDRGTGELFF. CDR3 nucleotide sequence: TGTGCCAGCAGTGTCCTGGACCGAGGGACCGGGGAGCTGTTTTTT.